This TCR beta chain appears in the sequencing data of a study of T cell responses to AZD1222 COVID-19 vaccine. Here immunoSEQ multiplex PCR was the method, and the copy in TCRdb shows in-frame clones only, minus some. The table records about 73,000 clones, about 91% of them present only once. The germline CDR1 and CDR2 sequences are LGHDT and YNNKEL (reference sequence). The V and J ends lost 4 bases and 3 bases respectively, with 20 bases between them. The CDR3 is made up of 17 amino acids. Sequencing was performed on peripheral blood, taken on day 0 of AZD1222 vaccination. The V call is TRBV3-1 (or the pseudogene TRBV3-2), the J call TRBJ2-3, with D perhaps TRBD2 (6 bases). This sequence was found in an adult in good health. CDR3 nucleotide sequence: TGTGCCAGCAGCCCCCGGCGTACGGGAGTACGGACAGATACGCAGTATTTT. This encodes CASSPRRTGVRTDTQYF.